What follows are 10 T cell receptor beta chains derived from one specimen sequenced in a study of OX40 agonist ivuxolimab in advanced cancers. Some clones are missing from TCRdb's copy, which holds only in-frame ones; the method was immunoSEQ multiplex PCR. The repertoire holds about 22,000 clones, with roughly 84% as singletons. Sequenced here: CD4+ or CD8+ T cells sorted from blood, sampled in a trial of the OX40 agonist ivuxolimab. Source of these receptors: an adult with an advanced solid tumor such as melanoma, head and neck, liver or kidney cancer.

The chain employs TRBV7-9 and TRBJ2-7; D perhaps matches TRBD1 (5 bases). Deletions cut 1 base from V and 2 bases from J, with 9 bases between. Per the germline V gene, CDR1 is SEHNR and CDR2 is FQNEAQ (reference sequence). CDR3 size: 14 residues. The CDR3 bases are TGTGCCAGCAGCTTAGTCCAGGGCGCCTACGAGCAGTACTTC. This codes for CASSLVQGAYEQYF.

The chain links TRBV19 to TRBJ2-1; D possibly uses TRBD1 or TRBD2 (5 bases each). CDR1 and CDR2 (germline): LNHDA, SQIVND (reference sequence). The CDR3 consists of 13 residues. V was trimmed by 1 base and J by 8 bases, leaving 9 bases between them. The CDR3 reads CASSIVGVDEQFF. In DNA form, the CDR3 reads TGTGCCAGTAGTATAGTGGGGGTCGATGAGCAGTTCTTC.

By share, this clone ranks as medium-sized. The rearrangement uses TRBV5-4 and TRBJ2-2; 8 bases are shared with TRBD2. The CDR3 has 15 amino acids. The germline CDR1 and CDR2 sequences are SGHNT and YYREEE (reference sequence). The trim removed 0 bases at V and 6 bases at J, leaving 4 bases unmatched. The CDR3 DNA reads TGTGCCAGCAGCTTGGGGACTAGCTTCTCCGGGGAGCTGTTTTTT. Protein sequence: CASSLGTSFSGELFF.

The chain has TRBV27 and TRBJ1-1; D uncertain. The CDR3 is made up of 14 amino acids. CDR1 is MNHEY, CDR2 SMNVEV, per germline (reference sequence). Trimming removed 6 bases at V and 10 bases at J, with 21 bases between. CDR3 coding DNA: TGTGCCAGCAGCTCCCTAGAGTACGAACAAGTAGCTTTCTTT. This codes for CASSSLEYEQVAFF.

This rearrangement joins TRBV7-2 to TRBJ2-1; 12 nucleotides align to TRBD2. V dropped 2 bases and J dropped 5; count of bases not matched to a gene: 4. Germline V gene lookup returns CDR1 SGHTA and CDR2 FQGNSA. The CDR3 is 16 residues long. Here the CDR3 reads CASSLLLAGGDNEQFF. The CDR3 nucleotides are TGTGCCAGCAGCTTACTCCTAGCGGGGGGGGACAATGAGCAGTTCTTC.

The V gene is TRBV6-6, the J gene TRBJ1-5, with D uncertain. Germline CDR1 reads MNHNY; CDR2 reads SVGAGI (reference sequence). There are 14 residues in the CDR3. V dropped 5 bases and J dropped 4 bases, with 12 bases sitting between them. CDR3 nucleotide sequence: TGTGCCAGCAGTGACACTCTAGGGAATCAGCCCCAGCATTTT. The encoded protein is CASSDTLGNQPQHF.

The chain couples TRBV5-1 to TRBJ1-1; maybe TRBD1 (5 bases). V gave up 0 bases and J gave up 4 bases, with 16 bases separating them. The CDR3 is made up of 16 amino acids. The germline V gene encodes CDR1 SGHRS and CDR2 YFSETQ. CDR3 loop: CASSLVAGGGGTEAFF. The CDR3 DNA reads as TGCGCCAGCAGCTTGGTTGCGGGCGGTGGGGGCACTGAAGCTTTCTTT.

The chain joins TRBV4-1 to TRBJ2-7; a weak D match, TRBD1 (6 bases). Germline V gene data show CDR1 as MGHRA and CDR2 as YSYEKL. V shed 4 bases and J shed 3 bases, with 19 bases lying between them. This CDR3 is 16 amino acids long. As DNA, the CDR3 is TGCGCCAGCAGCCTCGCTACAGGGCCTCGCTTCTACGAGCAGTACTTC. Translation: CASSLATGPRFYEQYF.

This chain joins TRBV10-1 and TRBJ2-3; D possibly corresponds to TRBD1 (5 bases). Germline V gives CDR1 WNHNN, CDR2 SYGVQD (reference sequence). V was trimmed by 6 bases and J by 2 bases, leaving 9 bases between them. The CDR3 runs 13 residues. CDR3 region: CASRDTDTDTQYF. The CDR3 DNA reads as TGCGCCAGCAGGGACACAGACACAGATACGCAGTATTTT.

This clone was seen a few times. The chain combines TRBV6-5 with TRBJ2-3; D gene ambiguous. The germline gives CDR1 MNHEY, CDR2 SVGAGI. The V end was cut by 0 bases, the J end by 3 bases, with 7 bases between. The CDR3 covers 14 residues. In nucleotides, the CDR3 is TGTGCCAGCAGTTACTCTGACGAAACAGATACGCAGTATTTT. Its translation: CASSYSDETDTQYF.